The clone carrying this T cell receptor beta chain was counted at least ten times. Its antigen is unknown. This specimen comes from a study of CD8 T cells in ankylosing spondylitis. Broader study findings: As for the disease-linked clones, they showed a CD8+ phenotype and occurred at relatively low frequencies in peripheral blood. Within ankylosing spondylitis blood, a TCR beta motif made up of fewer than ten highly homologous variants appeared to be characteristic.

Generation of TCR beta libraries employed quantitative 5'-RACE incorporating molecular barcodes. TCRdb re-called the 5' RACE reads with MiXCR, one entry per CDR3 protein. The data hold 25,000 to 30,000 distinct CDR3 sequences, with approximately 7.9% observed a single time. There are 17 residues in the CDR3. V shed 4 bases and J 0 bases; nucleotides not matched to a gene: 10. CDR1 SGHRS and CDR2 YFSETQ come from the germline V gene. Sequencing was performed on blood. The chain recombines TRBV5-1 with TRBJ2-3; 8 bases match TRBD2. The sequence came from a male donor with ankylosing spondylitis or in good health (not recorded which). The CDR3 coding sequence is TGCGCCAGCAGCCCCCCAACTAGCGGAAAAAGCACAGATACGCAGTATTTT. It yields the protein CASSPPTSGKSTDTQYF. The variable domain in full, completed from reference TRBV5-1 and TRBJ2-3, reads KAGVTQTPRYLIKTRGQQVTLSCSPISGHRSVSWYQQTPGQGLQFLFEYFSETQRNKGNFPGRFSGRQFSNSRSEMNVSTLELGDSALYLCASSPPTSGKSTDTQYFGPGTRLTVL.